One and the same sample provided the 26 T cell receptor beta chains below, sequenced in a study of CD8+ T cells in alopecia areata. The sequencing template was cDNA reverse transcribed from extracted RNA. Using immunoSEQ multiplex PCR, the repertoire was profiled, and TCRdb retains in-frame clones only, with some absent. The table includes 98,000 or so clones, approximately 59% detected once. Input material: CD8+ T cells sorted from blood. The receptors were gathered from a human donor in good health.

This chain connects TRBV6-5 to TRBJ2-1; D uncertain. The V end was cut by 7 bases, the J end by 7 bases, with 8 bases between. This CDR3 region has 11 residues. Germline V gives CDR1 MNHEY, CDR2 SVGAGI. CDR3 residues: CASMLGNEQFF. DNA of the CDR3: TGTGCCAGCATGCTGGGGAATGAGCAGTTCTTC.

This clone has only one observation. J is TRBJ2-7 and V is TRBV5-6; 9 bases line up with TRBD1. The J segment lost 3 bases and the V segment lost 0 bases, leaving 4 bases of the junction unmatched. The CDR3 spans 15 residues. The germline V gene has CDR1 SGHDT and CDR2 YYEEEE. The CDR3 loop reads CASSLGTGDGYEQYF. CDR3 coding DNA: TGTGCCAGCAGCTTGGGGACAGGGGATGGCTACGAGCAGTACTTC.

The J gene is TRBJ2-7, the V gene TRBV13; D remains unclear. V was shortened by 2 bases and J by 7 bases, with 9 bases between the two germline ends. CDR1 and CDR2 from the germline V gene are PRHDT and FYEKMQ (reference sequence). The CDR3 loop spans 12 amino acids. CDR3 sequence reads: CASSLSGNEQYF. DNA for the CDR3: TGTGCCAGCAGCTTAAGTGGGAATGAGCAGTACTTC.

This clone was observed a handful of times. J is TRBJ2-1 and V is TRBV7-9; 9 nucleotides agree with TRBD1. CDR3 length: 19 amino acids. Looked up from germline, CDR1 is SEHNR and CDR2 is FQNEAQ (reference sequence). After removal of 4 bases from V and 2 bases from J, the junction contained 15 bases not matched to a gene. DNA for the CDR3: TGTGCCAGCAGCTCTCCCCCTAATACAGGGGGCTCGGCCTACAATGAGCAGTTCTTC. This encodes CASSSPPNTGGSAYNEQFF.

The chain combines TRBV7-2 with TRBJ1-5; perhaps TRBD1 as D (6 bases). The CDR3 runs to 16 residues. The germline V gene encodes CDR1 SGHTA and CDR2 FQGNSA. V lost 1 base and J lost 1, with 11 bases in between. The CDR3 spells CASSLVTGPSNQPQHF. Here the CDR3 DNA reads TGTGCCAGCAGCTTAGTAACAGGGCCGAGCAATCAGCCCCAGCATTTT. Supplemented by reference TRBV7-2 and TRBJ1-5, the full variable domain reads GAGVSQSPSNKVTEKGKDVELRCDPISGHTALYWYRQSLGQGLEFLIYFQGNSAPDKSGLPSDRFSAERTGGSVSTLTIQRTQQEDSAVYLCASSLVTGPSNQPQHFGDGTRLSIL.

This chain connects TRBV6-1 to TRBJ2-5; TRBD1 matches 11 bases. The V and J ends lost 4 bases and 5 bases, in that order; junction bases with no gene match: 12. The CDR3 covers 17 residues. The germline CDR1 and CDR2 sequences are MNHNS and SASEGT. The CDR3 spells CASSVSPGQGEWETQYF. Written as DNA, the CDR3 is TGTGCCAGCAGTGTTAGCCCGGGACAGGGGGAATGGGAGACCCAGTACTTC.

The DNA for the CDR3 is TGTGCCAGCAGTGATCTTAGGACTAGCGGGGCGGATACGCAGTATTTT. This sequence encodes CASSDLRTSGADTQYF. V is TRBV2 and J is TRBJ2-3; 12 bases align to TRBD2. This CDR3 is 16 amino acids long. V was pared by 3 bases and J by 6 bases, with 7 bases of the junction left unmatched. Germline V CDR1 and CDR2: SNHLY, FYNNEI.

This clone was observed at least ten times. J is TRBJ2-3 and V is TRBV7-9, with TRBD2 identical over 7 bases. This CDR3 is built from 16 residues. The germline gives CDR1 SEHNR, CDR2 FQNEAQ (reference sequence). V shed 0 bases and J 0 bases; nucleotides not matched to a gene: 3. The CDR3 DNA sequence: TGTGCCAGCAGCTTAGCCCCGCGGGGGAGCACAGATACGCAGTATTTT. It encodes CASSLAPRGSTDTQYF.

This clone was detected only a few times. The chain carries TRBV5-1 and TRBJ2-5, with D uncertain. CDR1 and CDR2 (germline): SGHRS, YFSETQ. Trimming took off 0 bases at V and 5 bases at J, with 20 bases between the two ends. This CDR3 region has 17 residues. The CDR3 bases are TGCGCCAGCAGCTTGGTTGACTCCTATACCGGTATCGAGACCCAGTACTTC. Amino acids: CASSLVDSYTGIETQYF.

The rearrangement uses TRBV28 and TRBJ2-7, with D perhaps TRBD1 or TRBD2 (6 bases each). The length of the CDR3 is 15 residues. Trimming removed 2 bases from V and 6 bases from J, with 17 bases in between. The germline gives CDR1 MDHEN, CDR2 SYDVKM. The CDR3 reads CASSLGGREVGEQYF. CDR3 nucleotide sequence: TGTGCCAGCAGTTTAGGGGGCAGGGAGGTGGGCGAGCAGTACTTC. The full variable domain, in which reference TRBV28 and TRBJ2-7 provide the parts outside the CDR3, is DVKVTQSSRYLVKRTGEKVFLECVQDMDHENMFWYRQDPGLGLRLIYFSYDVKMKEKGDIPEGYSVSREKKERFSLILESASTNQTSMYLCASSLGGREVGEQYFGPGTRLTVT.

CDR3 in DNA: TGCGCCAGCAGCCAGGGACTAGCGGGGTCCTCCTACGAGCAGTACTTC. Translation: CASSQGLAGSSYEQYF. This rearrangement joins TRBV4-1 to TRBJ2-7, with 13 positions matching TRBD2. The germline V gene encodes CDR1 MGHRA and CDR2 YSYEKL. Trimming removed 3 bases from V and 0 bases from J; junction bases left unmatched: 2. CDR3 length: 16 residues.

The chain's CDR3 is CASSPFHEQYF. CDR3 nucleotides: TGTGCCAGCAGCCCCTTCCACGAGCAGTACTTC. This chain links TRBV28 with TRBJ2-7, with no clear D. Germline CDR1 and CDR2: MDHEN and SYDVKM. The CDR3 runs 11 residues. V shed 6 bases and J shed 5 bases, with 8 bases lying between them.

This rearrangement joins TRBV6-5 to TRBJ2-5; D gene unclear. There are 12 residues in the CDR3. Trimming removed 0 bases at V and 5 bases at J, with 4 bases between. CDR1 is MNHEY, CDR2 SVGAGI, per germline. The CDR3 coding sequence is TGTGCCAGCAGTTACTCGGGGGAGACCCAGTACTTC. It yields the protein CASSYSGETQYF.

This clone has only a few counts. The chain couples TRBV4-1 to TRBJ1-5, with 8 bases fitting TRBD1. This CDR3 contains 17 residues. The J segment lost 2 bases and the V segment lost 4 bases, leaving 10 bases of the junction unmatched. Germline CDR1 reads MGHRA; CDR2 reads YSYEKL. Here the CDR3 reads CASSPTDRDYGNQPQHF. The CDR3 DNA reads TGCGCCAGCAGCCCCACGGACAGGGATTATGGCAATCAGCCCCAGCATTTT.

V is TRBV5-1 and J is TRBJ2-4; D may be TRBD2 (5 bases). The CDR3 totals 14 residues. Germline V gene sequence: CDR1 SGHRS, CDR2 YFSETQ. V lost 0 bases and J 1 base, leaving 5 bases between the germline ends. CDR3 coding DNA: TGCGCCAGCAGCTTGGCGGGGGCCAAAAACATTCAGTACTTC. This codes for CASSLAGAKNIQYF.

The chain uses TRBV6-5 and TRBJ2-5; D unclear. In germline, CDR1 is MNHEY, CDR2 SVGAGI. The V end was cut by 0 bases, the J end by 0 bases, with 11 bases between. The length of the CDR3 is 16 residues. CDR3 sequence reads: CASSYSAAGYQETQYF. The CDR3 region has the DNA TGTGCCAGCAGTTACTCCGCAGCCGGCTACCAAGAGACCCAGTACTTC.

V usage is TRBV5-6 and J usage is TRBJ1-2; the match to TRBD1 covers 10 bases. With 4 bases clipped from V and 0 bases from J, the junction kept 3 bases outside the gene matches. The V gene's germline CDR1 is SGHDT and CDR2 YYEEEE. The CDR3 is made up of 15 amino acids. The CDR3 is CASSRGTGANYGYTF. In nucleotides, the CDR3 is TGTGCCAGCAGCCGAGGGACAGGGGCTAACTATGGCTACACCTTC.

The chain uses TRBV2 and TRBJ2-5; no clear D gene. Germline V gene lookup returns CDR1 SNHLY and CDR2 FYNNEI. The CDR3 has 13 residues. The V end was cut by 6 bases, the J end by 2 bases, with 10 bases between. The CDR3: CASRMAGQETQYF. The CDR3 nucleotides read TGTGCCAGCAGGATGGCAGGACAAGAGACCCAGTACTTC.

The rearrangement uses TRBV30 and TRBJ2-1; 9 positions agree with TRBD1. Per the germline V gene, CDR1 is GTSNPN and CDR2 is SVGIG (reference sequence). V lost 5 bases, J lost 6 bases, and 11 bases stayed unmatched. The CDR3 covers 15 residues. CDR3 in amino acids: CAWGRGQGLINEQFF. The CDR3 coding sequence is TGTGCCTGGGGGCGAGGACAGGGGCTAATCAATGAGCAGTTCTTC.

This clone showed up just a few times. This sequence joins TRBV13 and TRBJ1-4; D is unclear. The CDR3 totals 12 residues. Germline V gene sequence: CDR1 PRHDT, CDR2 FYEKMQ (reference sequence). Trimming took off 5 bases at V and 7 bases at J, with 8 bases between the two ends. CDR3 amino acids: CASSPEGEKLFF. CDR3 in DNA: TGTGCCAGCAGCCCGGAGGGTGAAAAACTGTTTTTT.

This clone was detected once. This rearrangement joins TRBV29-1 to TRBJ2-1, with 8 bases identical to TRBD2. Germline V gene sequence: CDR1 SQVTM, CDR2 ANQGSEA. Losses at the gene ends were 6 bases for V and 2 bases for J; bases not matched to a gene: 18. The CDR3 contains 18 residues. As DNA, the CDR3 is TGCAGCGTGGAAAGACTAGCGCTCGGGGTAGGTCCCTACAATGAGCAGTTCTTC. Its protein is CSVERLALGVGPYNEQFF.

The rearrangement links TRBV13 to TRBJ2-7; 8 bases align to TRBD2. With V trimmed by 0 bases and J by 9 bases, 10 bases remained unmatched. The length of the CDR3 is 15 residues. Germline V gene sequence: CDR1 PRHDT, CDR2 FYEKMQ (reference sequence). The DNA for the CDR3 is TGTGCCAGCAGCTTAGGCCGACAGGCCCGGGGGGGGCAGTACTTC. Translation gives CASSLGRQARGGQYF.

This clone showed up just a few times. The chain combines TRBV7-9 with TRBJ1-3; the D is unclear. V lost 5 bases, J lost 4 bases, and 9 bases lay in between. The germline V gene has CDR1 SEHNR and CDR2 FQNEAQ (reference sequence). This CDR3 has 13 amino acids. CDR3: CASSLGPGNTIYF. DNA for the CDR3: TGTGCCAGCAGCCTGGGCCCGGGAAACACCATATATTTT.

This clone was picked up a small number of times. The chain is built from TRBV27 and TRBJ2-5, with D perhaps matching TRBD1 or TRBD2 (6 bases each). The ends were cut back, 6 bases at V and 1 base at J, with 15 bases in the middle. This CDR3 region has 15 residues. In germline, CDR1 is MNHEY, CDR2 SMNVEV (reference sequence). DNA for the CDR3: TGTGCCAGCAGCCCCCTCGGGGGCCTCCAAGAGACCCAGTACTTC. Translation: CASSPLGGLQETQYF.

This chain links TRBV18 with TRBJ1-6; unclear D gene. Between the trimmed V and J ends, which lost 4 bases and 7 bases, there was a span of 14 bases. The CDR3 length is 15 residues. The germline V gene has CDR1 KGHSH and CDR2 LQKENI. CDR3 in amino acids: CASSLSALGNSPLHF. In DNA form, the CDR3 reads TGTGCCAGCTCACTCTCGGCGCTGGGAAATTCACCCCTCCACTTT.

The J gene is TRBJ2-1, the V gene TRBV6-1; D not resolved. There are 13 residues in the CDR3. Deletions cut 7 bases from V and 4 bases from J, with 11 bases between. Germline V gene sequence: CDR1 MNHNS, CDR2 SASEGT. The CDR3 loop reads CASTFDIYNEQFF. The CDR3 nucleotides read TGTGCCAGCACCTTCGATATTTACAATGAGCAGTTCTTC.